The clone carrying this T cell receptor (beta chain) was seen once. Original methodology: Amplification of reference gene primers provided the estimated nucleated cell counts. TCRdb keeps only in-frame clones here, not all; method: immunoSEQ multiplex PCR. The V and J calls and clone size are taken from that table; D and trimming were inferred from the DNA. The top ten clones hold about 0.95% of a sample with roughly 250,000 clones, about 87% of them seen once. Participant reports of clinical history set cohort assignment. Individuals in the exposed group had encountered a COVID-19 case within 2 weeks preceding study entry. This record belongs to a study of blood T cell repertoires in COVID-19. On the study more broadly: The United States, Italy and Spain supplied acute and convalescent COVID-19 samples.

Germline V gene sequence: CDR1 SGDLS, CDR2 YYNGEE. This CDR3 contains 13 residues. The V end lost 3 bases, the J end lost 6 bases, and 12 bases lay between the germline ends. The source material was PBMCs or T cells enriched from blood (not recorded which). This TCR derives from a man over 45 who had been exposed to COVID-19. J is TRBJ1-2 and V is TRBV9, with a possible D match to TRBD1 (5 bases). The CDR3 DNA sequence: TGTGCCAGCAGCGCGCGGGACCGTGATGGCTACACCTTC. Translating it yields CASSARDRDGYTF.